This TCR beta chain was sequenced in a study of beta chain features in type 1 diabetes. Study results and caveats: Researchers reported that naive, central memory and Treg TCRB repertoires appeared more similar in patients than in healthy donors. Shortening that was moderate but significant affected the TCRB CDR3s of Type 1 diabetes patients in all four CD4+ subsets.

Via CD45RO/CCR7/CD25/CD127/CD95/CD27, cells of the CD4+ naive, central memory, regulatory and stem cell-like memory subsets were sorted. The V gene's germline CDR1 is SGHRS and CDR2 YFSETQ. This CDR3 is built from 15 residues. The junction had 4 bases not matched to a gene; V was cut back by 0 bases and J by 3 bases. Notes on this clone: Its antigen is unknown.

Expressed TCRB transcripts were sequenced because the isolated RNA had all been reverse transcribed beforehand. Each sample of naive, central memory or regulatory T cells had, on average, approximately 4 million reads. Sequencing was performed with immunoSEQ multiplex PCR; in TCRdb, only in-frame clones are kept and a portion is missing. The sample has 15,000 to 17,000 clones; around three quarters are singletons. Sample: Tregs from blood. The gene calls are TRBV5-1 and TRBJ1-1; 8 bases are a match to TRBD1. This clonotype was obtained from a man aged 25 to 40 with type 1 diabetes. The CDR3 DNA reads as TGCGCCAGCAGCTTGGAGGCAGGGGGCTACACTGAAGCTTTCTTT. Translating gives CASSLEAGGYTEAFF.